This entry is about one T cell receptor (beta chain). No antigen is known for it. The sample belongs to a study of T cell responses to AZD1222 COVID-19 vaccine. Study-wide points: A reported finding is that nearly half of spike-specific TCRs target unmutated variant regions.

Repertoires were generated with immunoSEQ multiplex PCR, while TCRdb's copy carries only in-frame clones and drops some. This table holds about 110,000 clones, less than 95% found once. The length of the CDR3 is 16 residues. The V and J ends lost 6 bases and 3 bases, in that order; junction bases with no gene match: 9. Germline loops: CDR1 MNHEY, CDR2 SVGEGT. The V and J genes are TRBV6-2 or TRBV6-3 and TRBJ1-5; 9 nucleotides align to TRBD1. Sequenced here: peripheral blood, sampled 28 days after the second AZD1222 dose. The sequence was collected from an adult who received the AZD1222 COVID-19 vaccine. The CDR3: CASSRRGQGTNQPQHF. CDR3 sequence (DNA): TGTGCCAGCAGCCGTAGGGGACAGGGTACCAATCAGCCCCAGCATTTT.